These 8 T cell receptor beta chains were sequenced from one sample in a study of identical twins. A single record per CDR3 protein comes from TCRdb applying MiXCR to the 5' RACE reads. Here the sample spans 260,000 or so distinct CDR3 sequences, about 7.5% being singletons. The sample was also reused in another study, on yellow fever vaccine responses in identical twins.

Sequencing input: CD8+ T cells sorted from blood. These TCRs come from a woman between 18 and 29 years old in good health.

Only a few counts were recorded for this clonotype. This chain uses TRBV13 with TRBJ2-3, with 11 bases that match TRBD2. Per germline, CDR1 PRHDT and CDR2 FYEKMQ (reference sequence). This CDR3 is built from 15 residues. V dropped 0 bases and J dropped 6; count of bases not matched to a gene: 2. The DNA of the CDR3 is TGTGCCAGCAGCTTAGGGACTAGCGGGGCGGATACGCAGTATTTT. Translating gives CASSLGTSGADTQYF.

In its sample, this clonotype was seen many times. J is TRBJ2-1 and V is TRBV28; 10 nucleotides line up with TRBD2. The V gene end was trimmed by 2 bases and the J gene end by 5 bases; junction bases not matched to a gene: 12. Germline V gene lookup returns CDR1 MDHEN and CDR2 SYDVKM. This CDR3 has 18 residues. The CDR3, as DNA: TGTGCCAGCAGTTTACCCCCTAGCGGGAGCTGGGAGGACAATGAGCAGTTCTTC. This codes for CASSLPPSGSWEDNEQFF.

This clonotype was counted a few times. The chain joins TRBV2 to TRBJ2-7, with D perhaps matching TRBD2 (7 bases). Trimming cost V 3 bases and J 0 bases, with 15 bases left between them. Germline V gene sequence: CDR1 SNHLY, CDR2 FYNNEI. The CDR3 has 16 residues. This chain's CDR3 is CASSELGGLSSYEQYF. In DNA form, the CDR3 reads TGTGCCAGCAGTGAGCTGGGGGGGCTAAGCTCCTACGAGCAGTACTTC. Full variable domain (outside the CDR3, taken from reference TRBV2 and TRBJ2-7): EPEVTQTPSHQVTQMGQEVILRCVPISNHLYFYWYRQILGQKVEFLVSFYNNEISEKSEIFDDQFSVERPDGSNFTLKIRSTKLEDSAMYFCASSELGGLSSYEQYFGPGTRLTVT.

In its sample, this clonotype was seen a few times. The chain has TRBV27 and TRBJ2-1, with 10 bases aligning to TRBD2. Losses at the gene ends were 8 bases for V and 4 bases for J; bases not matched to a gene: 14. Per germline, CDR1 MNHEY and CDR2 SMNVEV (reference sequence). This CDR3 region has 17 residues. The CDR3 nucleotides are TGTGCCAGCTTCCCATCCAGGACTAGCGGAGAGTACAATGAGCAGTTCTTC. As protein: CASFPSRTSGEYNEQFF.

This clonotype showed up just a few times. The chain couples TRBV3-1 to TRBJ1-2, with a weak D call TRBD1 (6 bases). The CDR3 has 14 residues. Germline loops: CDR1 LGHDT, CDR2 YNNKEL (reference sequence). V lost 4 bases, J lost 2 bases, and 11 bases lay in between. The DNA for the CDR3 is TGTGCCAGCAGCCCAAGGGGGGCCAACTATGGCTACACCTTC. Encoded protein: CASSPRGANYGYTF.

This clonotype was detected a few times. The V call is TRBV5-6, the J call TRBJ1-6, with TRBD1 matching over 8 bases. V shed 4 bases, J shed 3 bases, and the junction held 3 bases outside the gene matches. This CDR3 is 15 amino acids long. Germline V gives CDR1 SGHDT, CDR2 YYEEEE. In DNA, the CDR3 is TGTGCCAGCAGCGGACAGGGCGTCTATAATTCACCCCTCCACTTT. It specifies CASSGQGVYNSPLHF. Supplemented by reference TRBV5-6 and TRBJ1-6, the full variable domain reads DAGVTQSPTHLIKTRGQQVTLRCSPKSGHDTVSWYQQALGQGPQFIFQYYEEEERQRGNFPDRFSGHQFPNYSSELNVNALLLGDSALYLCASSGQGVYNSPLHFGNGTRLTVT.

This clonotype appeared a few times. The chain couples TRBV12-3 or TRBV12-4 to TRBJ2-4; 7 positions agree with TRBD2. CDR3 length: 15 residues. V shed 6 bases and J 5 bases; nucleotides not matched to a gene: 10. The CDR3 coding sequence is TGTGCCAGCAGCATGGGATCGGGGGGAGAAAACATTCAGTACTTC. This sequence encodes CASSMGSGGENIQYF.

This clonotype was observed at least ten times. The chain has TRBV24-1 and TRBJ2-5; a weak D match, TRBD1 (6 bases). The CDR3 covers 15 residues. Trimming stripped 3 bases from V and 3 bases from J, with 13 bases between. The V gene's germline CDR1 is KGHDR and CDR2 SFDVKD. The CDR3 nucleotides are TGTGCCACCAGTGATGGCGTGTCAGGGGAAGAGACCCAGTACTTC. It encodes CATSDGVSGEETQYF.